A selection of T cell receptor beta chains follows, all from one sample in a study of cytomegalovirus exposure and HLA in healthy donors. Profiled with immunoSEQ multiplex PCR; TCRdb holds only in-frame clones, not every one. Found here are about 150,000 clones, approximately 80% of them singletons; the top ten hold under 8.5%. Sequencing input: PBMCs. Source of these receptors: a woman in her fifties or sixties in good health and CMV-seropositive. Both conserved end residues are part of each CDR3. A D gene is named only where the DNA matches it firmly. Size tells how often a clone was seen (once, few, many) or the class of an expanded clone, and some rows leave it out.

abundance	v_gene	d_gene	j_gene	CDR3aa	CDR3nt
-	TRBV10-3	TRBD1	TRBJ2-2	CAISGGQTGGGTGELFF	TGTGCCATCAGTGGGGGACAGACAGGAGGCGGCACCGGGGAGCTGTTTTTT
-	TRBV27	TRBD1	TRBJ1-2	CASSPYIPGTDGYTF	TGTGCCAGCAGTCCATACATTCCCGGGACAGATGGCTACACCTTC
once	TRBV15	-	TRBJ2-7	CATSRERGSTTYEQYF	TGTGCCACCAGCAGAGAGCGGGGATCGACCACCTACGAGCAGTACTTC
-	TRBV28	TRBD2	TRBJ2-7	CASSFWGGEQYF	TGTGCCAGCAGTTTCTGGGGGGGTGAGCAGTACTTC
-	TRBV5-3	TRBD1	TRBJ2-3	CARSKNRGTDTQYF	TGTGCCAGAAGCAAAAACAGGGGAACAGATACGCAGTATTTT
-	TRBV6-5	-	TRBJ1-6	CASSHNPGSHSPLHF	TGTGCCAGCAGCCACAATCCGGGTTCCCATTCACCCCTCCACTTT
-	TRBV5-6	-	TRBJ1-6	CASSSTGQKNSPLHF	TGTGCCAGCAGCTCAACGGGACAAAAGAATTCACCCCTCCACTTT
-	TRBV11-2	TRBD2	TRBJ2-7	CASSLIETSMNYEQYF	TGTGCCAGCAGCTTAATCGAGACTAGCATGAACTACGAGCAGTACTTC
few	TRBV4-3	TRBD1	TRBJ1-1	CASSQDGGTGGGRRTEAFF	TGCGCCAGCAGCCAAGATGGAGGGACAGGGGGCGGTAGACGGACTGAAGCTTTCTTT
-	TRBV7-2	TRBD2	TRBJ2-1	CASSLLAGAVYNEQFF	TGTGCCAGCAGCCTACTAGCGGGAGCTGTCTACAATGAGCAGTTCTTC
-	TRBV6-1	-	TRBJ1-5	CASSTGSSYQPQHF	TGTGCCAGCAGCACCGGGTCGTCCTATCAGCCCCAGCATTTT
-	TRBV2	-	TRBJ2-1	CASSEALGQFF	TGTGCCAGCAGTGAAGCGCTAGGGCAGTTCTTC
-	TRBV10-2	-	TRBJ2-1	CASSDINEQFF	TGCGCCAGCAGTGATATAAATGAGCAGTTCTTC
-	TRBV30	TRBD1	TRBJ2-7	CAWSGDRGIYEQYF	TGTGCCTGGAGTGGGGACAGGGGGATCTACGAGCAGTACTTC
few	TRBV7-2	TRBD1	TRBJ2-1	CASSLGGGTGVNEQFF	TGTGCCAGCAGCTTAGGAGGGGGGACAGGAGTAAATGAGCAGTTCTTC
few	TRBV7-2	-	TRBJ2-3	CASSRTRGAGVGDTQYF	TGTGCCAGCAGCCGTACAAGGGGGGCGGGGGTAGGAGATACGCAGTATTTT
-	TRBV11-2	-	TRBJ2-1	CASSLGLGGLNNEQFF	TGTGCCAGCAGCTTAGGGTTGGGGGGGCTGAACAATGAGCAGTTCTTC
-	TRBV11-2	-	TRBJ2-4	CASSLSSAKNIQYF	TGTGCCAGCAGCTTGAGTTCGGCCAAAAACATTCAGTACTTC
-	TRBV5-1	TRBD1	TRBJ2-1	CASSLGQGDNDEQFF	TGCGCCAGCAGCTTGGGACAGGGGGATAACGATGAGCAGTTCTTC
-	TRBV7-6	TRBD1	TRBJ2-7	CASSIDRDYEQYF	TGTGCCAGCAGCATCGACAGGGACTACGAGCAGTACTTC
-	TRBV6-6	TRBD2	TRBJ2-1	CASGYYSGGIDEQFF	TGTGCCAGCGGATACTATAGCGGGGGAATCGATGAGCAGTTCTTC
-	TRBV7-7	-	TRBJ2-2	CASSPLGTGELFF	TGTGCTAGCAGCCCGCTCGGGACCGGGGAGCTGTTTTTT
-	TRBV6-6	-	TRBJ2-5	CASSKGGAETQYF	TGTGCCAGCTCCAAGGGGGGGGCTGAGACCCAGTACTTC
-	TRBV4-3	-	TRBJ2-1	CASSQDRGPTREQFF	TGCGCCAGCAGCCAAGATAGGGGCCCAACAAGGGAGCAGTTCTTC
-	TRBV6-5	TRBD1	TRBJ1-6	CASSRDRGRSPLHF	TGTGCCAGCAGCCGAGACAGGGGGCGATCACCCCTCCACTTT
once	TRBV6-1	TRBD2	TRBJ2-7	CASSEAGWGRASSYEQYF	TGTGCCAGCAGTGAAGCCGGGTGGGGGAGGGCAAGCTCCTACGAGCAGTACTTC
-	TRBV5-4	-	TRBJ2-7	CASSSDVKQYF	TGTGCCAGCAGCTCAGATGTTAAGCAGTACTTC
-	TRBV15	-	TRBJ2-2	CATSRDLETGELFF	TGTGCCACCAGCAGAGATCTAGAGACCGGGGAGCTGTTTTTT
-	TRBV19	TRBD1	TRBJ2-6	CASGLLRTGTASGANVLTF	TGTGCCAGTGGGCTCCTGAGGACAGGGACCGCGTCCGGGGCCAACGTCCTGACTTTC
once	TRBV30	-	TRBJ2-5	CAWKKPGLQETQYF	TGTGCCTGGAAAAAACCGGGTCTCCAAGAGACCCAGTACTTC
-	TRBV12-5	-	TRBJ2-1	CASGLSTENEQFF	TGTGCTAGTGGTTTGTCCACAGAGAATGAGCAGTTCTTC
-	TRBV27	-	TRBJ2-1	CASSLSAAYNEQFF	TGTGCCAGCAGCTTGAGCGCGGCGTACAATGAGCAGTTCTTC
once	TRBV7-9	TRBD2	TRBJ2-3	CASRTSGTDTQYF	TGTGCCAGTAGGACTAGCGGGACAGATACGCAGTATTTT
-	TRBV6-1	-	TRBJ1-6	CASSRVSYNSPLHF	TGTGCCAGCAGCCGTGTCTCCTATAATTCACCCCTCCACTTT
-	TRBV19	TRBD2	TRBJ2-1	CASSITASGGGEQFF	TGTGCCAGTAGTATAACGGCTAGCGGGGGAGGTGAGCAGTTCTTC
few	TRBV29-1	-	TRBJ2-1	CSVNRDTYNEQFF	TGCAGCGTGAACCGGGACACCTACAATGAGCAGTTCTTC
-	TRBV30	TRBD1	TRBJ2-2	CAWSQDRAPGELFF	TGTGCCTGGAGTCAAGACAGGGCCCCCGGGGAGCTGTTTTTT
-	TRBV6-5	TRBD1	TRBJ1-5	CASRTGGDNQPQHF	TGTGCCAGCAGGACAGGGGGGGACAATCAGCCCCAGCATTTT
-	TRBV5-1	-	TRBJ2-5	CASSPNGLEETQYF	TGCGCCAGCAGCCCTAACGGACTGGAGGAGACCCAGTACTTC
-	TRBV9	TRBD2	TRBJ2-2	CASSTRLAGGPTTGELFF	TGTGCCAGCAGCACTAGATTAGCGGGGGGGCCCACCACCGGGGAGCTGTTTTTT